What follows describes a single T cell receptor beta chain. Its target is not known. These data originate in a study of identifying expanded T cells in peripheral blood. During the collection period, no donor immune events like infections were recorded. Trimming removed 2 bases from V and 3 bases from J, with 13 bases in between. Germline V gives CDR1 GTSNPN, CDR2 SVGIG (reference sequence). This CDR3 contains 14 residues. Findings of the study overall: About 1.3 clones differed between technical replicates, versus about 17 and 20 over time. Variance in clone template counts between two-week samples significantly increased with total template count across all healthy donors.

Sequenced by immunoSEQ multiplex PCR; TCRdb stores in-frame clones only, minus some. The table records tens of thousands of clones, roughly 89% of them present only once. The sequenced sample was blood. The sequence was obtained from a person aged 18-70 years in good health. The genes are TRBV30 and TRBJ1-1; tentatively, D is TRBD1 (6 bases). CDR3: CAWSQGIWDTEAFF. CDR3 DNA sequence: TGTGCCTGGAGTCAGGGGATATGGGACACTGAAGCTTTCTTT. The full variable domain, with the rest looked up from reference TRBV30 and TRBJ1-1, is SQTIHQWPATLVQPVGSPLSLECTVEGTSNPNLYWYRQAAGRGLQLLFYSVGIGQISSEVPQNLSASRPQDRQFILSSKKLLLSDSGFYLCAWSQGIWDTEAFFGQGTRLTVV.